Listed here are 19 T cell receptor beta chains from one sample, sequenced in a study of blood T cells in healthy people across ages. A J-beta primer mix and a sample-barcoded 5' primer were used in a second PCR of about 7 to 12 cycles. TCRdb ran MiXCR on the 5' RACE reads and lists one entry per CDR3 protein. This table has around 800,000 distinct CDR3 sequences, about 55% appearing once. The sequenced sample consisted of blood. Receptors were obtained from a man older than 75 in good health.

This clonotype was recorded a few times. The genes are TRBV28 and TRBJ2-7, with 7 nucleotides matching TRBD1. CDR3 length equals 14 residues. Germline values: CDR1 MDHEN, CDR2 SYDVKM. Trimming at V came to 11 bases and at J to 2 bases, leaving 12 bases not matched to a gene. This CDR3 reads CAHRPAGGPYEQYF. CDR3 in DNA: TGTGCCCACCGCCCCGCAGGGGGACCCTACGAGCAGTACTTC.

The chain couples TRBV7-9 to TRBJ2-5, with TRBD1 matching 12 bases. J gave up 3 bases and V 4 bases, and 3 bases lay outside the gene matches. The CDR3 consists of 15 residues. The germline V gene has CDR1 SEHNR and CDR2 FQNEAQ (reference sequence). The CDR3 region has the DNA TGTGCCAGCAGCTCGGGACAGGGGGCTGAAGAGACCCAGTACTTC. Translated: CASSSGQGAEETQYF.

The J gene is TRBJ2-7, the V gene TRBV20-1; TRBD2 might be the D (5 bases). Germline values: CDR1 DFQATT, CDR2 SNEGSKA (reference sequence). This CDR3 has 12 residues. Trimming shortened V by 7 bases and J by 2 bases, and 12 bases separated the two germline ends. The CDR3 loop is CSGARAAYEQYF. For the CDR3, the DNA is TGCAGTGGTGCGCGGGCCGCCTACGAGCAGTACTTC.

The CDR3 sequence: CSAREVLGEQYF. Written as DNA, the CDR3 is TGCAGTGCTAGAGAAGTCTTAGGTGAGCAGTACTTC. The V call is TRBV20-1, the J call TRBJ2-7; D is ambiguous. CDR3 length: 12 residues. From germline, CDR1 is DFQATT and CDR2 SNEGSKA (reference sequence). Trimming cost V 0 bases and J 7 bases, with 10 bases left between them.

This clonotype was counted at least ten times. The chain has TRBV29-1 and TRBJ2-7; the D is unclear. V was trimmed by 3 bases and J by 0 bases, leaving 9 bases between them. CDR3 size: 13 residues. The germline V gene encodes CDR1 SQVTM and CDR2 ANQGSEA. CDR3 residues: CSVEGQSSYEQYF. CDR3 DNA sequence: TGCAGCGTTGAGGGCCAAAGCTCCTACGAGCAGTACTTC.

CDR3 DNA: TGCGCCAGCAGCCAAGAGGGCCAGAGCTCCTACGAGCAGTACTTC. It codes for CASSQEGQSSYEQYF. The chain has TRBV4-1 and TRBJ2-7, with no clear D. The CDR3 is made up of 15 amino acids. Trimming cost V 0 bases and J 0 bases, with 9 bases left between them. CDR1 MGHRA and CDR2 YSYEKL come from the germline V gene.

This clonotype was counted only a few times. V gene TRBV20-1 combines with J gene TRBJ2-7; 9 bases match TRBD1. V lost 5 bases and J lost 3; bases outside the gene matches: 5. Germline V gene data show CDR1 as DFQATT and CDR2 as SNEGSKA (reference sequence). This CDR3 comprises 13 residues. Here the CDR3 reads CSAEEDRGYEQYF. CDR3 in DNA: TGCAGTGCTGAGGAGGACAGGGGCTACGAGCAGTACTTC.

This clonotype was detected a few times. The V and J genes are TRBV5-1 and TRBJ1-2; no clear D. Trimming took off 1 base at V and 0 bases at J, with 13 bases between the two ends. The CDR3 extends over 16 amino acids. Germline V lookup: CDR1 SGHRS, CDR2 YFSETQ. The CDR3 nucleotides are TGCGCCAGCAGCTTGAATCCCGCGGAAACTAACTATGGCTACACCTTC. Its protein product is CASSLNPAETNYGYTF.

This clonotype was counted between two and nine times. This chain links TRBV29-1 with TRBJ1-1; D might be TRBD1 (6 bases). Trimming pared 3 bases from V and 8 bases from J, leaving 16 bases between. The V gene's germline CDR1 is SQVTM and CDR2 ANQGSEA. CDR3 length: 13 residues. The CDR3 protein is CSVELGGTGEAFF. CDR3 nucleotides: TGCAGCGTTGAGTTGGGGGGCACGGGGGAAGCTTTCTTT. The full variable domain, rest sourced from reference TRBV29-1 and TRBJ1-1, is SAVISQKPSRDICQRGTSLTIQCQVDSQVTMMFWYRQQPGQSLTLIATANQGSEATYESGFVIDKFPISRPNLTFSTLTVSNMSPEDSSIYLCSVELGGTGEAFFGQGTRLTVV.

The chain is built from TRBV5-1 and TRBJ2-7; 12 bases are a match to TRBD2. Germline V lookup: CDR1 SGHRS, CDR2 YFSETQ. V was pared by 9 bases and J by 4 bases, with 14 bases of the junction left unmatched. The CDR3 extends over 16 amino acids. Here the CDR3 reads CATSRTSGTSVYEQYF. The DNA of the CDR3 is TGCGCCACCTCACGGACTAGCGGGACGAGTGTATACGAGCAGTACTTC. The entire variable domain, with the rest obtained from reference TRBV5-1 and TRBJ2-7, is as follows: KAGVTQTPRYLIKTRGQQVTLSCSPISGHRSVSWYQQTPGQGLQFLFEYFSETQRNKGNFPGRFSGRQFSNSRSEMNVSTLELGDSALYLCATSRTSGTSVYEQYFGPGTRLTVT.

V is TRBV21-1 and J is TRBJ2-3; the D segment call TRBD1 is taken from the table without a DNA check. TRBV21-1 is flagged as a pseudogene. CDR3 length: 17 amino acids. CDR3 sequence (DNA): TGTGCCAGCAGCAAAAAGGCGCCAGGGGGAGGTACAGATACGCAGTATTTT. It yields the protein CASSKKAPGGGTDTQYF.

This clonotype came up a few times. The CDR3 DNA is TGCGCCAGCAGCACCGGACAGGGGATCACAGATACGCAGTATTTT. Protein: CASSTGQGITDTQYF. This chain uses TRBV5-1 with TRBJ2-3, with 9 bases matching TRBD1. Looked up from germline, CDR1 is SGHRS and CDR2 is YFSETQ. The CDR3 covers 15 residues. Trimming removed 4 bases from V and 2 bases from J; junction bases left unmatched: 5.

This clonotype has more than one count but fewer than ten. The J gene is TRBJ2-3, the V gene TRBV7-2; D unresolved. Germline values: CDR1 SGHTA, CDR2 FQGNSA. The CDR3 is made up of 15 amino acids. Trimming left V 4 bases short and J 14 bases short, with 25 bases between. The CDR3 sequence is CASSSDPGWHRYAYF. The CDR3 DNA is TGTGCCAGCAGCTCCGACCCCGGGTGGCACAGATACGCGTATTTT.

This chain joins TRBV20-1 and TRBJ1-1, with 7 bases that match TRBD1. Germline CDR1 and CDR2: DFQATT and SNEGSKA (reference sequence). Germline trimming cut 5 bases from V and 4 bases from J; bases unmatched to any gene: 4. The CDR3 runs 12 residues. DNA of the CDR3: TGCAGTGCTCAAGCAGGGGGCACTGAAGCTTTCTTT. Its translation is CSAQAGGTEAFF.

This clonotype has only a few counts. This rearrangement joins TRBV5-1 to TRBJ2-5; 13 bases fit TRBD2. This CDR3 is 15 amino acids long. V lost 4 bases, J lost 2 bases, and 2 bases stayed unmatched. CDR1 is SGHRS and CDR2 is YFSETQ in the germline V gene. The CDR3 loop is CASSVGLAGQETQYF. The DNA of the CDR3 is TGCGCCAGCAGCGTGGGACTAGCGGGGCAAGAGACCCAGTACTTC.

The CDR3 protein is CASTRDRADNEQFF. CDR3 DNA sequence: TGTGCCAGCACCAGAGACAGGGCGGACAATGAGCAGTTCTTC. The rearrangement joins TRBV6-2 or TRBV6-3 to TRBJ2-1; 7 nucleotides align to TRBD1. The CDR3 consists of 14 residues. In germline, CDR1 is MNHEY, CDR2 SVGEGT. After removal of 7 bases from V and 5 bases from J, the junction contained 8 bases not matched to a gene.

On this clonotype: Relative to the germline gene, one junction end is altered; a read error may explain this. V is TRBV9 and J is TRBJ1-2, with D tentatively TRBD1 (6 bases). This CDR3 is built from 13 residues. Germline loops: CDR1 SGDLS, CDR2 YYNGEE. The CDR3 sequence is CASSVGQTGGYIF. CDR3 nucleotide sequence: TGTGCCAGCAGCGTTGGTCAAACGGGGGGCTACATCTTC.

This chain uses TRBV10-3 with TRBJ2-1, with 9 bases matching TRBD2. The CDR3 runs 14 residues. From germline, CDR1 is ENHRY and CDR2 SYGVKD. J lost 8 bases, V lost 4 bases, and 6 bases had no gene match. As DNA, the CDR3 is TGTGCCATCAGTGCGCTAGCGGGAAGGGATGAGCAGTTCTTC. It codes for CAISALAGRDEQFF.

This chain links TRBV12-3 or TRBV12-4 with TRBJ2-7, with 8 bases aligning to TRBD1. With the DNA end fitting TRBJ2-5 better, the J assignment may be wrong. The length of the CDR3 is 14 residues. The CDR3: CASSRTTGAETQYF. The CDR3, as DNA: TGTGCCAGCAGTAGAACGACAGGGGCCGAGACCCAGTACTTC.